This TCR beta chain came from a study of T cell repertoires in cytomegalovirus infection. General study points: Cumulative public TCR beta family frequency identified carriers of CMV plus the relevant HLA. HLA-C-restricted CMV-specific TCR beta clonotypes prevailed in the ex vivo response.

Looked up from germline, CDR1 is LNHDA and CDR2 is SQIVND (reference sequence). The CDR3 extends over 13 amino acids. The germline V and J ends were trimmed by 7 bases and 7 bases, with 15 bases remaining between them. TCRdb reprocessed the reads via MiXCR and lists one record per CDR3 protein. The sample has about 130,000 distinct CDR3 sequences, 20% to 30% seen once. Concerning this clonotype itself: Its antigen is as yet unknown.

Sequenced: PBMCs, sequenced either directly or after in vitro stimulation (not recorded which). The chain employs TRBV19 and TRBJ2-3; tentatively, D is TRBD1 (6 bases). This TCR derives from a human donor in good health (CMV status not recorded). Some clones in this sample may be carry-over from other donors' samples. CDR3 region: CASTSRGTNTQYF. The CDR3 bases are TGTGCCAGTACCTCCAGGGGCACGAATACGCAGTATTTT.